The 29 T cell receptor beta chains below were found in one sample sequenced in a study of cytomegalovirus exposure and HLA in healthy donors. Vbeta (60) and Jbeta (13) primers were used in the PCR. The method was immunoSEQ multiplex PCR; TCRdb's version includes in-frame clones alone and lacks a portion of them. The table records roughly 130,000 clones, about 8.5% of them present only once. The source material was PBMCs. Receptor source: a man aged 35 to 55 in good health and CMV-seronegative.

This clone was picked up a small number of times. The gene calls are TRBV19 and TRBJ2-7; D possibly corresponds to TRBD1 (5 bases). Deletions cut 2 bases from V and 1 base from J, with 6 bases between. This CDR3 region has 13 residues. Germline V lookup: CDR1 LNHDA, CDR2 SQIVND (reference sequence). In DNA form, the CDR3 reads TGTGCCAGTAGTATACGACAGTCCTACGAGCAGTACTTC. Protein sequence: CASSIRQSYEQYF.

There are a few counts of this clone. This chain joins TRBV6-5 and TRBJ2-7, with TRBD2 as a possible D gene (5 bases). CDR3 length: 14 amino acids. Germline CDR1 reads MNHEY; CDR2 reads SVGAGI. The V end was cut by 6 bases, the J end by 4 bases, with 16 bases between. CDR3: CASSLAWGNYEQYF. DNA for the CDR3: TGTGCCAGCAGCCTAGCATGGGGAAATTACGAGCAGTACTTC.

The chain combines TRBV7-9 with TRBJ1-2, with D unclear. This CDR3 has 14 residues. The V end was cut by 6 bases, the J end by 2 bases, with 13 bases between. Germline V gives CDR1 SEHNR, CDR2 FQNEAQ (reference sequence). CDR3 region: CASRRPERNYGYTF. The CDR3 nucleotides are TGTGCCAGCAGAAGGCCAGAGCGAAACTATGGCTACACCTTC.

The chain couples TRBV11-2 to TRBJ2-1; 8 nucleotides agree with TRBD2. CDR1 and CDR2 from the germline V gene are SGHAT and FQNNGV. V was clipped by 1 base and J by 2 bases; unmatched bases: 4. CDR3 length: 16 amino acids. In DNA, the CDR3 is TGTGCCAGCAGCTTAGGCGCGGGGGGCCCCTACAATGAGCAGTTCTTC. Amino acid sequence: CASSLGAGGPYNEQFF.

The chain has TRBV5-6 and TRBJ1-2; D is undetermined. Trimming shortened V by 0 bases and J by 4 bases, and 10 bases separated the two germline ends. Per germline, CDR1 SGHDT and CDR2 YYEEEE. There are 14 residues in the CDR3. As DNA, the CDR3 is TGTGCCAGCAGCTTGGGGGAGGAGCTCTATGGCTACACCTTC. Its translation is CASSLGEELYGYTF.

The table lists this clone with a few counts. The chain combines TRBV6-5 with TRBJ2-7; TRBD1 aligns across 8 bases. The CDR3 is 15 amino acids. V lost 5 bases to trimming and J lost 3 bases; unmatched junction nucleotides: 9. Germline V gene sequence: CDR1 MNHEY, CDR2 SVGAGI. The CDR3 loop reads CASSNLPGQDYEQYF. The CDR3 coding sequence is TGTGCCAGCAGTAACCTACCGGGACAGGACTACGAGCAGTACTTC.

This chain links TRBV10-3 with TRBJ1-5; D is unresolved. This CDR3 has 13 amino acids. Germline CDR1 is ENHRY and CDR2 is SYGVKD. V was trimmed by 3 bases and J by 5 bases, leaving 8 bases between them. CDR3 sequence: CAISEFRDQPQHF. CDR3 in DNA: TGTGCCATCAGTGAATTTCGAGATCAGCCCCAGCATTTT.

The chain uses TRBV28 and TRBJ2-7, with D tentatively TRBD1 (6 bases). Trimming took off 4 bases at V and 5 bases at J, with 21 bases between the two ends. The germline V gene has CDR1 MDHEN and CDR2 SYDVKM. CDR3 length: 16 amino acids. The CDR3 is CASSSPRTVGLNEQYF. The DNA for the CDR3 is TGTGCCAGCAGTTCCCCAAGGACAGTCGGGCTGAACGAGCAGTACTTC.

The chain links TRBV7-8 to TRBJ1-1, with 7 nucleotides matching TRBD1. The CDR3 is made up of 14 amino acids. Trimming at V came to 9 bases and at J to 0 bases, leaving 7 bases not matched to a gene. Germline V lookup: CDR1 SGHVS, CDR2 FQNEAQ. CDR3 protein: CASLPGGMNTEAFF. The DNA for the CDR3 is TGTGCCAGTCTCCCAGGGGGTATGAACACTGAAGCTTTCTTT.

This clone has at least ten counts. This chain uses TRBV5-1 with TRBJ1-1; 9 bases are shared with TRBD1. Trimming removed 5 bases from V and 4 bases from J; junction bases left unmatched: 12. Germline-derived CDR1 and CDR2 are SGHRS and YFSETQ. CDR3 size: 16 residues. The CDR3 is CASRATDRGRGTEAFF. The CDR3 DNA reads TGCGCCAGCAGGGCGACGGACAGGGGACGAGGCACTGAAGCTTTCTTT.

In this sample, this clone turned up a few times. CDR3 DNA sequence: TGTGCCAGCAGCTCACGGACAGAATCCACCTACGAGCAGTACTTC. This codes for CASSSRTESTYEQYF. The chain combines TRBV13 with TRBJ2-7; D is perhaps TRBD1 (6 bases). This CDR3 has 15 residues. Germline V gene sequence: CDR1 PRHDT, CDR2 FYEKMQ (reference sequence). Trimming removed 4 bases at V and 2 bases at J, with 15 bases between.

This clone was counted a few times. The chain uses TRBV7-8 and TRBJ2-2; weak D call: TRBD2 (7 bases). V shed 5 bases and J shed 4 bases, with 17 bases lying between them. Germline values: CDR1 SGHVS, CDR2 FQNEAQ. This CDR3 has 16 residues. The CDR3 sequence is CASSPVGGVFTGELFF. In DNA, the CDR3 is TGTGCCAGCAGCCCCGTAGGGGGGGTCTTCACCGGGGAGCTGTTTTTT.

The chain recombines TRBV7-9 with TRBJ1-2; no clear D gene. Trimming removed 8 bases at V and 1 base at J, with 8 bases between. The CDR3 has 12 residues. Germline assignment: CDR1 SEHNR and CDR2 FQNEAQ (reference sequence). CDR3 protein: CASFAINYGYTF. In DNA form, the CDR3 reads TGTGCCAGCTTCGCGATTAACTATGGCTACACCTTC.

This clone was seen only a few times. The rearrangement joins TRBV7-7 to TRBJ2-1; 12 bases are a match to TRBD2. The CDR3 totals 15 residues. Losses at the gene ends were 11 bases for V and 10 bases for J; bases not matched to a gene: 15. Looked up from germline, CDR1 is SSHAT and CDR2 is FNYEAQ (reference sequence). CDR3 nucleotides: TGTGCCGTCAAAGGGGGGACTAGCGGGTTGGCAGAGCAGTTCTTC. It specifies CAVKGGTSGLAEQFF.

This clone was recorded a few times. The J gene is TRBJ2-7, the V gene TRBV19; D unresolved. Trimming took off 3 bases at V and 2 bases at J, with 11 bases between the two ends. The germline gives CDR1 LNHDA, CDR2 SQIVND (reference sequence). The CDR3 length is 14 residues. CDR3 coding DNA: TGTGCCAGTAGTATGAACCAGGCACCCTACGAGCAGTACTTC. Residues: CASSMNQAPYEQYF. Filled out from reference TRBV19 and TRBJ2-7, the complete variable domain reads DGGITQSPKYLFRKEGQNVTLSCEQNLNHDAMYWYRQDPGQGLRLIYYSQIVNDFQKGDIAEGYSVSREKKESFPLTVTSAQKNPTAFYLCASSMNQAPYEQYFGPGTRLTVT.

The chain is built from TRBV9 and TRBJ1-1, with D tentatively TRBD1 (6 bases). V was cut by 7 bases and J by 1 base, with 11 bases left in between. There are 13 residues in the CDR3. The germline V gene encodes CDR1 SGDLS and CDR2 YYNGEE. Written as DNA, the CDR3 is TGTGCCAGCGCAGCCAGGGGGAACACTGAAGCTTTCTTT. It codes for CASAARGNTEAFF.

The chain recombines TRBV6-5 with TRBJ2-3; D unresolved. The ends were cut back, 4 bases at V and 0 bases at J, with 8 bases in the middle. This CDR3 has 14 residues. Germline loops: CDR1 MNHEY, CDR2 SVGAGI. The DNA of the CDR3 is TGTGCCAGCAGTTCCCCCCGGAGCACAGATACGCAGTATTTT. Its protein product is CASSSPRSTDTQYF.

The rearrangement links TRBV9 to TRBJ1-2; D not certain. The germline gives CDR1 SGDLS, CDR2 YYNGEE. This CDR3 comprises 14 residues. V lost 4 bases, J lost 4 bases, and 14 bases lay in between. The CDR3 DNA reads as TGTGCCAGCAGCAATACGGCCGGGTCCTATGGCTACACCTTC. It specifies CASSNTAGSYGYTF.

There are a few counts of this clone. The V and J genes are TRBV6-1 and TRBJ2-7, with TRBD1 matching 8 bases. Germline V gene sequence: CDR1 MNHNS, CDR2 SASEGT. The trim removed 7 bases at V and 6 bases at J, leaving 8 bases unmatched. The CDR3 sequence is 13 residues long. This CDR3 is CASTSQGASEQYF. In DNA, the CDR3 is TGTGCCAGCACCTCCCAGGGGGCAAGCGAGCAGTACTTC.

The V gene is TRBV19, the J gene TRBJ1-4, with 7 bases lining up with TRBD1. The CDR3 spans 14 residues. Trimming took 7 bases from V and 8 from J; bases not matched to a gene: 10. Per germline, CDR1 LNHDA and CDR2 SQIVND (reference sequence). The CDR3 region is CASTPDRRGEKLFF. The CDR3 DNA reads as TGTGCCAGTACCCCGGACAGGAGGGGGGAAAAACTGTTTTTT.

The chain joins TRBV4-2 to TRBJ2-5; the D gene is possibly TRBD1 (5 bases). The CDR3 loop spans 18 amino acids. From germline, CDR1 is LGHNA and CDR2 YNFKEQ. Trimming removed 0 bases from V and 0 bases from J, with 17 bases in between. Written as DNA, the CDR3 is TGTGCCAGCAGCCAAGAAGGGCAGGGAAGGCATTACCAAGAGACCCAGTACTTC. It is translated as CASSQEGQGRHYQETQYF.

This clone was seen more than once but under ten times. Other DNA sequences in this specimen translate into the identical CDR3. As DNA, the CDR3 is TGTGCCAGCAGTTACTCGATAGGGGGGGCTGGCCACGAGCAGTACTTC. This gives the protein CASSYSIGGAGHEQYF. V usage is TRBV6-5 and J usage is TRBJ2-7, with D maybe TRBD2 (7 bases). V lost 0 bases to trimming and J lost 5 bases, with 17 bases between them. Germline V gene data show CDR1 as MNHEY and CDR2 as SVGAGI. This CDR3 has 16 amino acids.

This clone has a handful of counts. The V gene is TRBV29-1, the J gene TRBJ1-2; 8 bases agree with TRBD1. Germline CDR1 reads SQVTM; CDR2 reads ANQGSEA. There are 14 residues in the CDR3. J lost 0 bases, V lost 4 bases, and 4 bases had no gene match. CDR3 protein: CSVADRVANYGYTF. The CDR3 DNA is TGCAGCGTTGCGGACAGGGTGGCTAACTATGGCTACACCTTC.

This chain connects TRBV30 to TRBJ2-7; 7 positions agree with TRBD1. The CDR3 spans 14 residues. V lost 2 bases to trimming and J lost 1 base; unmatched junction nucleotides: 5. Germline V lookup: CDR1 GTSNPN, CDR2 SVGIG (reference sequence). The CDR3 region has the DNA TGTGCCTGGAGTTCAGGGGACAGTTCCTACGAGCAGTACTTC. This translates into CAWSSGDSSYEQYF.

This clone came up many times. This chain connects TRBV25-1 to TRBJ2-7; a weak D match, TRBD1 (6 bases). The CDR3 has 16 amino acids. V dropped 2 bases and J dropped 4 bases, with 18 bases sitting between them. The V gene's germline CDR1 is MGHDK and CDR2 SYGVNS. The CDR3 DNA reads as TGTGCCAGCAGTGAAAGGAGGTCGGCAGGGGCTTACGAGCAGTACTTC. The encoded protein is CASSERRSAGAYEQYF.

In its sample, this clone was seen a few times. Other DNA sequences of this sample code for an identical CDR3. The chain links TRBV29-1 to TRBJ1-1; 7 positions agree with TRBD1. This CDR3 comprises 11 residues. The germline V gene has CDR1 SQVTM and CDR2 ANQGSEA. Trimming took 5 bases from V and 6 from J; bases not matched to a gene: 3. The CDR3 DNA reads TGCAGCGTTAAAACAGGGGCTGAAGCTTTCTTT. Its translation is CSVKTGAEAFF.

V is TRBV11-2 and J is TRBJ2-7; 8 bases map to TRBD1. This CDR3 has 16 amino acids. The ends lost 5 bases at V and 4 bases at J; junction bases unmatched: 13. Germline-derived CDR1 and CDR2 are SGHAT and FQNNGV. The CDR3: CASSPYTRGLSYEQYF. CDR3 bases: TGTGCCAGCAGCCCATACACCAGGGGGCTTAGTTACGAGCAGTACTTC.

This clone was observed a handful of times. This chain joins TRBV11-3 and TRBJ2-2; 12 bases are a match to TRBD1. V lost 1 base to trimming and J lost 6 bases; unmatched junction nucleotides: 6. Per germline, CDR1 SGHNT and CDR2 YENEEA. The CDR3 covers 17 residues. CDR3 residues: CASSLGSGTGGSGELFF. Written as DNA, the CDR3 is TGTGCCAGCAGCTTAGGCTCCGGGACAGGGGGCTCCGGGGAGCTGTTTTTT.

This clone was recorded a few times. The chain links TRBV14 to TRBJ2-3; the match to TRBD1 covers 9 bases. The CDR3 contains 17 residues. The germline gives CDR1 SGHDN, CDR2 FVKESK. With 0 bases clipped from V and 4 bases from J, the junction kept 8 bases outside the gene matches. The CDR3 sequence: CASSQDRAGQGSDTQYF. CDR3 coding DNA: TGTGCCAGCAGCCAAGATCGAGCGGGACAGGGTTCAGATACGCAGTATTTT.